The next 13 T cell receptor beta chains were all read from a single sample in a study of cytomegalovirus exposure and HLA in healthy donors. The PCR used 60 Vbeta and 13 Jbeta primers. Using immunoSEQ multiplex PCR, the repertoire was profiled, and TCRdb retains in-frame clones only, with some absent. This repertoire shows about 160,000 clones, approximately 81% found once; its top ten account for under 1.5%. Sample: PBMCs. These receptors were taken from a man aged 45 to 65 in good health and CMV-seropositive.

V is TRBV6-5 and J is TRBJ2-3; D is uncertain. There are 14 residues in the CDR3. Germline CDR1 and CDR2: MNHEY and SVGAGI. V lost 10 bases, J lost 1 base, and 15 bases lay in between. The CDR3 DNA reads TGTGCCACCCACACGAGGCCTGGCACAGATACGCAGTATTTT. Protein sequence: CATHTRPGTDTQYF.

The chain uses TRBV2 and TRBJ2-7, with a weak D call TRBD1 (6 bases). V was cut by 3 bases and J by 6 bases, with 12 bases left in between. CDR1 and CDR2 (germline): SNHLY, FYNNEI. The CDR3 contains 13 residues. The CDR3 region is CASSDHRVGEQYF. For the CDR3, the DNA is TGTGCCAGCAGTGATCACAGGGTGGGCGAGCAGTACTTC.

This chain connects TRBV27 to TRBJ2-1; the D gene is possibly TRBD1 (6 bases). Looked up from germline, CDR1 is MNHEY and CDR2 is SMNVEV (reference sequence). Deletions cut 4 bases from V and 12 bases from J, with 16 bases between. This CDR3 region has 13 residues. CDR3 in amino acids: CASSSTTGLMQFF. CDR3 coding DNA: TGTGCCAGCAGTTCGACGACAGGACTCATGCAGTTCTTC.

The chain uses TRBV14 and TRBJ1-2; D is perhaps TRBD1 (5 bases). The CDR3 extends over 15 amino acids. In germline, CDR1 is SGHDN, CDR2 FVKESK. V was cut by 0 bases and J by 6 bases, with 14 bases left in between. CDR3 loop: CASSQDGRGRDGYTF. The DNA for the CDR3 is TGTGCCAGCAGCCAAGATGGGAGGGGCAGGGATGGCTACACCTTC.

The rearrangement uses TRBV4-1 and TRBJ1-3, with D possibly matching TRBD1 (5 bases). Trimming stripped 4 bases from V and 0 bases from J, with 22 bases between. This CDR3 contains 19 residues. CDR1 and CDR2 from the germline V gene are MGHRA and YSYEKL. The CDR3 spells CASSPPPHRAGPSGNTIYF. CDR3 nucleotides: TGCGCCAGCAGCCCGCCGCCACATAGAGCAGGGCCCTCTGGAAACACCATATATTTT.

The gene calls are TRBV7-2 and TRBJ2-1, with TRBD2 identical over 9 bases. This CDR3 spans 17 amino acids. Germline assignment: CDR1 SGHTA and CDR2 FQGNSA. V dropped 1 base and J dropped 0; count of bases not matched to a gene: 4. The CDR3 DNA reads TGTGCCAGCAGCTTAGTAGCGGGGGCACTCTCCTACAATGAGCAGTTCTTC. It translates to CASSLVAGALSYNEQFF.

The CDR3 is CASSPGAQEKLFF. CDR3 DNA: TGTGCCAGCTCACCAGGGGCGCAGGAAAAACTGTTTTTT. The V gene is TRBV18, the J gene TRBJ1-4; weak D call: TRBD1 (5 bases). V was pared by 2 bases and J by 8 bases, with 9 bases between. CDR3 length: 13 residues. Looked up from germline, CDR1 is KGHSH and CDR2 is LQKENI.

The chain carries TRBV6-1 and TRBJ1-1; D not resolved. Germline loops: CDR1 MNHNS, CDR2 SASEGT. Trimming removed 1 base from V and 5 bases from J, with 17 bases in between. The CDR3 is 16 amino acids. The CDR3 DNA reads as TGTGCCAGCAGTGAAGGGGTAGGCCGGGGTCGGACTGAAGCTTTCTTT. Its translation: CASSEGVGRGRTEAFF.

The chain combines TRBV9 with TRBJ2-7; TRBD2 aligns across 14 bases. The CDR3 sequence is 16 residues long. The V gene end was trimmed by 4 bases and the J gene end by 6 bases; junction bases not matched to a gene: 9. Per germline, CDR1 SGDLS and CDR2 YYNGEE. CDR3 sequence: CASSPWGLAGAAEQYF. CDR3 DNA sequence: TGTGCCAGCAGCCCCTGGGGACTAGCGGGAGCGGCCGAGCAGTACTTC.

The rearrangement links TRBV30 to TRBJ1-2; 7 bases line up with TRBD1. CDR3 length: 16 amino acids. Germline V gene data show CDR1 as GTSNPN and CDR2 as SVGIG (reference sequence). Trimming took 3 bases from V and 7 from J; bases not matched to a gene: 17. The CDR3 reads CAWSRTGAEGTGGYTF. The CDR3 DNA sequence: TGTGCCTGGAGCCGGACAGGAGCCGAGGGTACGGGTGGCTACACCTTC.

As DNA, the CDR3 is TGTGCCAGCTCACCAGGGTCGGGGAACTACGAGCAGTACTTC. Its translation is CASSPGSGNYEQYF. V is TRBV18 and J is TRBJ2-7; D might be TRBD2 (5 bases). Germline V lookup: CDR1 KGHSH, CDR2 LQKENI. The CDR3 sequence is 14 residues long. The V gene lost 2 bases and the J gene lost 3 bases, with 11 bases spanning the gap.

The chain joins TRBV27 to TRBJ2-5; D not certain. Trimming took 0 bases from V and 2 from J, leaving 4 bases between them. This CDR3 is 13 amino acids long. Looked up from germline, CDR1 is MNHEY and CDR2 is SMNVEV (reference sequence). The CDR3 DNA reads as TGTGCCAGCAGTTTATCGCGGCAAGAGACCCAGTACTTC. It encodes CASSLSRQETQYF.

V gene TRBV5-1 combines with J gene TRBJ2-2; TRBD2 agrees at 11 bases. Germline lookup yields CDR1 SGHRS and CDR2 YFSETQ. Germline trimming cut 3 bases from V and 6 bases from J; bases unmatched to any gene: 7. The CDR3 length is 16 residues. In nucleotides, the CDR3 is TGCGCCAGCAGCTCCCATAGCGGGGGGGCGCCCGGGGAGCTGTTTTTT. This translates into CASSSHSGGAPGELFF.